A single sample is the source of the 6 T cell receptor beta chains below, sequenced in a study of cytomegalovirus exposure and HLA in healthy donors. Use of 60 Vbeta and 13 Jbeta primers characterized the PCR. This table comes from immunoSEQ multiplex PCR, and its TCRdb copy is limited to in-frame clones, with some not included. In the table there are roughly 100,000 clones, roughly three quarters of which are singletons. Sequenced material: PBMCs. The receptor set was obtained from a man aged 45-65 years in good health and CMV-seropositive.

This chain connects TRBV27 to TRBJ2-5; 7 nucleotides agree with TRBD2. Germline CDR1 and CDR2: MNHEY and SMNVEV (reference sequence). The CDR3 totals 14 residues. V lost 0 bases, J lost 2 bases, and 0 bases stayed unmatched. DNA for the CDR3: TGTGCCAGCAGTTTATCGGGGGGGCAAGAGACCCAGTACTTC. This encodes CASSLSGGQETQYF.

This chain joins TRBV19 and TRBJ2-1; TRBD1 is a possible D gene (6 bases). Trimming shortened V by 1 base and J by 5 bases, and 12 bases separated the two germline ends. This CDR3 is built from 15 residues. Germline CDR1 is LNHDA and CDR2 is SQIVND (reference sequence). CDR3 residues: CASSIVGTPNNEQFF. DNA for the CDR3: TGTGCCAGTAGTATAGTTGGGACACCTAACAATGAGCAGTTCTTC.

The chain couples TRBV19 to TRBJ2-1, with 8 bases that match TRBD2. V lost 3 bases, J lost 7 bases, and 11 bases stayed unmatched. The CDR3 has 16 amino acids. The germline gives CDR1 LNHDA, CDR2 SQIVND (reference sequence). The CDR3 DNA reads TGTGCCAGTAGTATCCTGGGGAGCGGGAGTCAAAATGAGCAGTTCTTC. Protein sequence: CASSILGSGSQNEQFF.

The chain is built from TRBV10-2 and TRBJ1-2; maybe TRBD1 (5 bases). Trimming left V 6 bases short and J 0 bases short, with 17 bases between. Germline V CDR1 and CDR2: WSHSY, SAAADI. This CDR3 region has 16 residues. The CDR3 region is CASRDTGGGPNYGYTF. CDR3 coding DNA: TGCGCCAGCAGAGATACGGGCGGGGGACCTAACTATGGCTACACCTTC.

This clone came up once. The chain is built from TRBV5-6 and TRBJ2-1; D gene unclear. With 0 bases removed from V and 5 bases from J, the gap between germline ends came to 15 bases. The CDR3 length is 16 residues. Germline lookup yields CDR1 SGHDT and CDR2 YYEEEE. The CDR3 DNA reads as TGTGCCAGCAGCTTGGCCGGCTACGGCGGAAACAATGAGCAGTTCTTC. It encodes CASSLAGYGGNNEQFF.

The rearrangement uses TRBV13 and TRBJ1-4; no definite D call. V was pared by 2 bases and J by 14 bases, with 12 bases between. Germline V gene sequence: CDR1 PRHDT, CDR2 FYEKMQ (reference sequence). This CDR3 comprises 12 residues. The CDR3 coding sequence is TGTGCCAGCAGCTTATCGGGTTTTGGGCTGTTTTTT. Its protein is CASSLSGFGLFF.